This record covers a single T cell receptor beta chain. Its specificity is not known. TCRdb's copy holds only in-frame clones and misses some; the assay was immunoSEQ multiplex PCR. The top ten clones hold about 18% of a sample with 34,000 or so clones, roughly 80% of them seen once. This sample stems from a study of OX40 agonist ivuxolimab in advanced cancers. Overall study context: A history of anti-PD-1, anti-PD-L1 or anti-CTLA-4 therapy was acceptable, and roughly 40% had some. Partial responses occurred in three patients (one hepatocellular carcinoma, two cutaneous melanoma).

CDR1 and CDR2 (germline): SGHDT, YYEEEE. Germline trimming cut 3 bases from V and 7 bases from J; bases unmatched to any gene: 17. The CDR3 is 18 amino acids. Regarding the study as a whole: At doses 0.1 to 3.0 mg/kg, CD4+ and CD8+ clones expanded.

Sequenced material: CD4+ or CD8+ T cells sorted from blood, taken in a trial of the OX40 agonist ivuxolimab. This clonotype was obtained from an adult with an advanced solid tumor such as melanoma, head and neck, liver or kidney cancer. This sequence joins TRBV5-6 and TRBJ1-4; 8 nucleotides line up with TRBD1. In DNA, the CDR3 is TGTGCCAGCAGCTCTCCATTGGACAGGGAGGGGGTTAGTGAAAAACTGTTTTTT. Protein sequence: CASSSPLDREGVSEKLFF. The whole variable domain, filled in from reference TRBV5-6 and TRBJ1-4, reads DAGVTQSPTHLIKTRGQQVTLRCSPKSGHDTVSWYQQALGQGPQFIFQYYEEEERQRGNFPDRFSGHQFPNYSSELNVNALLLGDSALYLCASSSPLDREGVSEKLFFGSGTQLSVL.